These 17 T cell receptor beta chains were sequenced from one sample in a study of regulatory T cells in long-lasting Graves disease. Relying on iRepertoire HTBI primers and Arm-PCR of CDR3 regions, the team built TCR beta libraries. From the multiplex PCR reads, TCRdb called clonotypes with MiXCR, one entry per CDR3 protein. The sample lists roughly 450,000 distinct CDR3 sequences; 22% were seen once. Time point given: persistent/refractory GD, antithyroid drugs over 5 years with positive TRAb. The TCR library was made from RNA extracted from PBMCs. The material sequenced was peripheral blood mononuclear cells (PBMCs), taken when the disease was refractory, from a patient treated with antithyroid drugs. The receptor source for this set is a female donor with Graves disease.

In its sample, this clonotype was seen a few times. The chain uses TRBV27 and TRBJ2-7; possible D gene TRBD2, 6 bases. There are 15 residues in the CDR3. CDR1 MNHEY and CDR2 SMNVEV come from the germline V gene (reference sequence). V was shortened by 4 bases and J by 3 bases, with 16 bases between the two germline ends. CDR3 protein: CASSYGGTGSYEQYF. The CDR3 DNA reads TGTGCCAGCAGTTATGGAGGGACGGGGAGCTACGAGCAGTACTTC.

At least ten counts were recorded for this clonotype. The V and J genes are TRBV6-1 and TRBJ1-2, with D hard to call. CDR1 and CDR2 from the germline V gene are MNHNS and SASEGT. CDR3 length equals 12 residues. V was pared by 7 bases and J by 2 bases, with 8 bases between. CDR3 DNA sequence: TGTGCCAGCACCCAGAACAACTATGGCTACACCTTC. It codes for CASTQNNYGYTF.

There are a few counts of this clonotype. This chain uses TRBV19 with TRBJ2-4, with TRBD1 as a possible D gene (5 bases). Per the germline V gene, CDR1 is LNHDA and CDR2 is SQIVND (reference sequence). V shed 6 bases and J shed 0 bases, with 21 bases lying between them. The CDR3 length is 18 residues. The CDR3 region has the DNA TGTGCCAGTAGCGCCCGTTTGAAGAGGACAATAGCCAAAAACATTCAGTACTTC. This translates into CASSARLKRTIAKNIQYF.

Only a few counts were recorded for this clonotype. One end of the junction fails to match germline, which may point to a read error. The rearrangement links TRBV7-7 to TRBJ2-5; D gene uncertain. The CDR3 sequence is 13 residues long. In germline, CDR1 is SSHAT, CDR2 FNYEAQ (reference sequence). The chain's CDR3 is CASSSARRKTQYF. The CDR3 region has the DNA TGTGCTAGCAGCTCCGCCCGCAGAAAGACCCAGTACTTC. Full variable domain (rest looked up from reference TRBV7-7 and TRBJ2-5): GAGVSQSPRYKVTKRGQDVTLRCDPISSHATLYWYQQALGQGPEFLTYFNYEAQPDKSGLPSDRFSAERPEGSISTLTIQRTEQRDSAMYRCASSSARRKTQYFGPGTRLLVL.

This clonotype was observed a few times. This chain joins TRBV28 and TRBJ1-3; possible D gene TRBD1, 5 bases. This CDR3 is 13 amino acids long. Germline CDR1 and CDR2: MDHEN and SYDVKM. Between the trimmed V and J ends, which lost 3 bases and 6 bases, there was a span of 9 bases. The CDR3 spells CASSFGTINTIYF. The CDR3 DNA follows: TGTGCCAGCAGTTTTGGGACCATAAACACCATATATTTT.

V usage is TRBV14 and J usage is TRBJ1-3, with D unresolved. The ends were cut back, 3 bases at V and 1 base at J, with 10 bases in the middle. This CDR3 is 15 amino acids long. The germline gives CDR1 SGHDN, CDR2 FVKESK. The CDR3 coding sequence is TGTGCCAGCAGCCAGATAGTGGGATCTGGAAACACCATATATTTT. Translated: CASSQIVGSGNTIYF.

Remarks on this clonotype: A much larger clone differs from this one at a single base, so this may be a read error. J is TRBJ1-1 and V is TRBV11-1; the D gene is possibly TRBD1 (5 bases). The CDR3 extends over 15 amino acids. With 6 bases removed from V and 1 base from J, the gap between germline ends came to 15 bases. Per germline, CDR1 SGHAT and CDR2 FQDESV (reference sequence). CDR3 sequence (DNA): TGTGCCAGCAGTTCCGGGACGTACACGAACACTGAAGCTTTCTTT. It yields the protein CASSSGTYTNTEAFF.

The V call is TRBV19, the J call TRBJ1-5, with D tentatively TRBD1 (5 bases). CDR3 length: 13 amino acids. V lost 8 bases to trimming and J lost 5 bases, with 13 bases between them. Germline values: CDR1 LNHDA, CDR2 SQIVND (reference sequence). Here the CDR3 reads CASGLQVYQPQHF. CDR3 nucleotides: TGTGCCAGTGGTCTACAGGTATATCAGCCCCAGCATTTT.

This clonotype has ten or more counts. The chain couples TRBV12-3 or TRBV12-4 to TRBJ1-2; 7 nucleotides agree with TRBD1. V was pared by 5 bases and J by 6 bases, with 6 bases of the junction left unmatched. CDR3 size: 13 residues. For the CDR3, the DNA is TGTGCCAGCAGTAGACAGGGATTGGATGGCTACACCTTC. It is translated as CASSRQGLDGYTF.

The CDR3 loop is CASSPRSGIIYEQYF. The CDR3 DNA reads TGTGCCAGCAGCCCCCGTAGCGGGATCATCTACGAGCAGTACTTC. This chain connects TRBV7-2 to TRBJ2-7; 8 bases agree with TRBD2. With 5 bases clipped from V and 3 bases from J, the junction kept 9 bases outside the gene matches. From germline, CDR1 is SGHTA and CDR2 FQGNSA. This CDR3 is built from 15 residues.

This clonotype came up many times. The rearrangement links TRBV2 to TRBJ1-1; 7 nucleotides line up with TRBD1. Germline assignment: CDR1 SNHLY and CDR2 FYNNEI. The CDR3 is 12 amino acids. V was pared by 10 bases and J by 1 base, with 3 bases of the junction left unmatched. The chain's CDR3 is CATGGENTEAFF. In nucleotides, the CDR3 is TGTGCCACAGGGGGGGAGAACACTGAAGCTTTCTTT. The complete variable domain, with remaining parts taken from reference TRBV2 and TRBJ1-1, reads EPEVTQTPSHQVTQMGQEVILRCVPISNHLYFYWYRQILGQKVEFLVSFYNNEISEKSEIFDDQFSVERPDGSNFTLKIRSTKLEDSAMYFCATGGENTEAFFGQGTRLTVV.

This clonotype was observed many times. The rearrangement joins TRBV2 to TRBJ2-7; D remains ambiguous. The CDR3 spans 13 residues. Germline V gives CDR1 SNHLY, CDR2 FYNNEI. V was pared by 5 bases and J by 6 bases, with 14 bases between. In DNA form, the CDR3 reads TGTGCCAGCAGTCCGTTACCTTCCGGCGAGCAGTACTTC. Its protein product is CASSPLPSGEQYF.

This clonotype has a handful of counts. The chain carries TRBV4-1 and TRBJ2-5; D not certain. The CDR3 length is 15 residues. V lost 1 base, J lost 4 bases, and 13 bases lay in between. From germline, CDR1 is MGHRA and CDR2 YSYEKL. The CDR3 sequence: CASSQADVLGETQYF. DNA for the CDR3: TGCGCCAGCAGCCAAGCGGACGTACTCGGAGAGACCCAGTACTTC.

The chain combines TRBV27 with TRBJ2-7, with 7 bases fitting TRBD1. The V segment lost 4 bases and the J segment 4 bases; nucleotides outside the gene matches: 7. The germline V gene has CDR1 MNHEY and CDR2 SMNVEV (reference sequence). There are 14 residues in the CDR3. The CDR3 DNA is TGTGCCAGCAGTTCACAGACAGGGAAGTACGAGCAGTACTTC. It translates to CASSSQTGKYEQYF.

Points on this clonotype: This may arise from a read error, as a much more abundant clone is one base away. CDR3 sequence: CVSSYSGDYQETQYF. CDR3 bases: TGTGTCAGCAGTTACTCGGGCGACTACCAAGAGACCCAGTACTTC. The rearrangement uses TRBV6-2 or TRBV6-3 and TRBJ2-5; no definite D call. The germline CDR1 and CDR2 sequences are MNHEY and SVGEGT. There are 15 residues in the CDR3.

This clonotype was recorded at least ten times. V gene TRBV20-1 combines with J gene TRBJ1-1; D is perhaps TRBD1 (5 bases). The V gene's germline CDR1 is DFQATT and CDR2 SNEGSKA (reference sequence). The CDR3 runs to 14 residues. The V end lost 4 bases, the J end lost 7 bases, and 19 bases lay between the germline ends. CDR3 in amino acids: CSAIGGAGTLEAFF. In nucleotides, the CDR3 is TGCAGTGCTATTGGGGGTGCCGGAACACTTGAAGCTTTCTTT.

The sample holds a few counts of this clonotype. The chain is built from TRBV20-1 and TRBJ1-5; D unresolved. The V end lost 4 bases, the J end lost 2 bases, and 6 bases lay between the germline ends. Per the germline V gene, CDR1 is DFQATT and CDR2 is SNEGSKA (reference sequence). CDR3 size: 12 residues. The CDR3 DNA reads as TGCAGTGCTATACCCGGCAATCAGCCCCAGCATTTT. Residues: CSAIPGNQPQHF.